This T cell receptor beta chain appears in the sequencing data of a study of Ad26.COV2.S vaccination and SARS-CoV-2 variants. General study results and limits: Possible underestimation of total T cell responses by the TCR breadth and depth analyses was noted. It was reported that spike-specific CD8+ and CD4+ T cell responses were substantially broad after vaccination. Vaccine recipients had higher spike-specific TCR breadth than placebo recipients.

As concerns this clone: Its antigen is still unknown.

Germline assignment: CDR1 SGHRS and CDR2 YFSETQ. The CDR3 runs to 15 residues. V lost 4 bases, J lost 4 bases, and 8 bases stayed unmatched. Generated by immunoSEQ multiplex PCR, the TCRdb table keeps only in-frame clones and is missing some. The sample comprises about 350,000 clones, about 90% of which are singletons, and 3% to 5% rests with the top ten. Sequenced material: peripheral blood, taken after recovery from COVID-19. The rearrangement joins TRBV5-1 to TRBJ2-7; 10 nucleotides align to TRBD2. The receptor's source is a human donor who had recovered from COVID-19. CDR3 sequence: CASSPRLAGVYEQYF. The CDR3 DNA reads TGCGCCAGCAGCCCCCGCCTAGCGGGGGTTTACGAGCAGTACTTC.